The present T cell receptor (beta chain) was sequenced within a study of identical twins. Ten or more counts support this clonotype. TCRdb fed the 5' RACE reads into MiXCR, producing one record per CDR3 protein. The table shows approximately 190,000 distinct CDR3 sequences, with approximately 15% occurring only once. V was clipped by 5 bases and J by 3 bases, with 13 bases between them. There are 13 residues in the CDR3. Germline assignment: CDR1 SQVTM and CDR2 ANQGSEA. These sequences were also reported in another study, on T cells expressing NK-cell markers.

This clonotype was obtained from a woman aged 18-29 years in good health. The specimen sequenced was CD8+ T cells sorted from blood. J is TRBJ1-1 and V is TRBV29-1, with TRBD1 as a possible D gene (6 bases). The chain's CDR3 is CSVQQGEYTEAFF. In nucleotides, the CDR3 is TGCAGCGTTCAACAGGGAGAATACACTGAAGCTTTCTTT.